The clone carrying this TCR beta chain was observed a handful of times. What it binds is not known. The data were obtained in a study of identical twins. CDR3 length: 15 residues. Deletions cut 7 bases from V and 5 bases from J, with 19 bases between. Germline V lookup: CDR1 SGHRS, CDR2 YFSETQ. Points from the study as a whole: The study based its conclusions on cross-sectional statistical analysis and did not follow the same donors. Part of the zero-insertion signal could reflect confounding by invariant MAIT and iNKT cells. Models underestimated TCR alpha sharing (out-of-frame) in monozygotic twins.

Each cDNA held unique molecular identifiers, and template switching gave it a universal primer site. TCRdb processed the 5' RACE reads anew with MiXCR; each CDR3 protein has one entry. This sample yields 450,000 or so distinct CDR3 sequences, of which more than 13% are seen a single time; around 0.57% belongs to the top ten. The sample also formed part of further work on yellow fever vaccine responses in identical twins.

The rearrangement joins TRBV5-1 to TRBJ2-1; D is perhaps TRBD2 (5 bases). What was sequenced was CD4+ T cells sorted from blood. The TCR was taken from a woman in her late teens or twenties in good health. CDR3 sequence: CASALPRDAHNEQFF. The CDR3 region has the DNA TGCGCCAGCGCTCTACCCCGGGATGCGCACAATGAGCAGTTCTTC.